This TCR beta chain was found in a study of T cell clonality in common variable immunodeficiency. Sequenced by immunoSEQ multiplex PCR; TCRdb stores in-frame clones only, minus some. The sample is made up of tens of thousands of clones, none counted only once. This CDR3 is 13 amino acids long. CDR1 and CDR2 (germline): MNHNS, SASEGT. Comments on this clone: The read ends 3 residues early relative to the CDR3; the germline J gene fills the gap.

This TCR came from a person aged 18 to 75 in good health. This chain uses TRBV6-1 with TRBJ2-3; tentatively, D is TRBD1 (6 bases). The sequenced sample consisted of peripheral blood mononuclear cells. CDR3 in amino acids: CASSDPGVETQYF. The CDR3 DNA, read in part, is TGTGCCAGCAGTGATCCAGGGGTAGAGACG.